These 10 T cell receptor beta chains came from one sample sequenced in a study of T cell repertoires in cytomegalovirus infection. In TCRdb, the reads were re-called with MiXCR into one record per CDR3 protein. The sample lists 700,000 to 950,000 distinct CDR3 sequences, over 25% occurring once. These TCRs' antigens remain unknown. Sequencing was performed on cultured CD8+ T cells from PBMCs, taken from culture after CMV antigen stimulation. Source of these receptors: a human donor in good health (CMV status not recorded). Some clones in this sample may be carry-over from other donors' samples.

This clonotype was counted between two and nine times. The rearrangement joins TRBV6-5 to TRBJ2-5; 9 bases align to TRBD1. Trimming removed 4 bases from V and 5 bases from J; junction bases left unmatched: 8. Germline V lookup: CDR1 MNHEY, CDR2 SVGAGI. The CDR3 has 15 residues. CDR3 in amino acids: CASSSIGQGRETQYF. Here the CDR3 DNA reads TGTGCCAGCAGTTCAATCGGACAGGGGAGGGAGACCCAGTACTTC.

The chain has TRBV7-9 and TRBJ1-1; unclear D gene. CDR3 length: 12 amino acids. The V and J ends lost 7 bases and 1 base respectively, with 7 bases between them. CDR1 is SEHNR, CDR2 FQNEAQ, per germline (reference sequence). In nucleotides, the CDR3 is TGTGCCAGCACCCCAACGAACACTGAAGCTTTCTTT. This encodes CASTPTNTEAFF. The full variable domain, its missing parts supplied by reference TRBV7-9 and TRBJ1-1, is DTGVSQNPRHKITKRGQNVTFRCDPISEHNRLYWYRQTLGQGPEFLTYFQNEAQLEKSRLLSDRFSAERPKGSFSTLEIQRTEQGDSAMYLCASTPTNTEAFFGQGTRLTVV.

This clonotype is labeled medium-sized (0.01 to 0.1%). The V call is TRBV9, the J call TRBJ2-1, with TRBD2 matching over 16 bases. Germline CDR1 and CDR2: SGDLS and YYNGEE. The CDR3 length is 16 residues. V trimming: 0 bases; J trimming: 12 bases; junction bases outside the gene matches: 6. The CDR3 region has the DNA TGTGCCAGCAGCGTAGAGGGACTAGCGGGGGGGCCTCGGCAGTTCTTC. It specifies CASSVEGLAGGPRQFF.

About this clonotype: Being one base from a much bigger clone, this may be a read error. The chain has TRBV12-3 or TRBV12-4 and TRBJ2-1, with D possibly being TRBD1 (6 bases). The CDR3 spans 15 residues. CDR3 protein: CANSPQPQGYNEQFF. The CDR3, as DNA: TGTGCCAACAGTCCGCAACCCCAGGGGTACAATGAGCAGTTCTTC.

The V gene is TRBV27, the J gene TRBJ2-1; TRBD2 might be the D (5 bases). The CDR3 spans 13 residues. Trimming took off 6 bases at V and 3 bases at J, with 9 bases between the two ends. Germline V gene lookup returns CDR1 MNHEY and CDR2 SMNVEV (reference sequence). CDR3 in amino acids: CASRPEVYNEQFF. CDR3 in DNA: TGTGCCAGCAGGCCGGAGGTCTACAATGAGCAGTTCTTC.

The chain couples TRBV5-4 to TRBJ1-3; the D is unclear. Germline V gene sequence: CDR1 SGHNT, CDR2 YYREEE (reference sequence). Deletions cut 4 bases from V and 4 bases from J, with 6 bases between. This CDR3 is built from 12 residues. Here the CDR3 reads CASSKSGNTIYF. The CDR3 DNA sequence: TGTGCCAGCAGCAAGAGCGGAAACACCATATATTTT. The whole variable domain, filled in from reference TRBV5-4 and TRBJ1-3, reads ETGVTQSPTHLIKTRGQQVTLRCSSQSGHNTVSWYQQALGQGPQFIFQYYREEENGRGNFPPRFSGLQFPNYSSELNVNALELDDSALYLCASSKSGNTIYFGEGSWLTVV.

The chain has TRBV6-5 and TRBJ1-1; D remains unclear. Germline V lookup: CDR1 MNHEY, CDR2 SVGAGI. The V gene lost 0 bases and the J gene lost 1 base, with 9 bases spanning the gap. The CDR3 runs to 15 residues. The chain's CDR3 is CASSYSTLSNTEAFF. The CDR3 coding sequence is TGTGCCAGCAGTTACTCGACACTATCGAACACTGAAGCTTTCTTT.

The chain combines TRBV15 with TRBJ2-7, with D tentatively TRBD1 (6 bases). This CDR3 comprises 16 residues. The V end lost 0 bases, the J end lost 2 bases, and 14 bases lay between the germline ends. Germline V lookup: CDR1 LNHNV, CDR2 YYDKDF (reference sequence). CDR3: CATSRDKAGVTYEQYV. CDR3 sequence (DNA): TGTGCCACCAGCAGAGATAAGGCAGGGGTGACCTACGAGCAGTACGTC.

This chain uses TRBV11-2 with TRBJ2-2; 10 nucleotides align to TRBD2. The CDR3 covers 16 residues. Per the germline V gene, CDR1 is SGHAT and CDR2 is FQNNGV. V lost 2 bases to trimming and J lost 7 bases; unmatched junction nucleotides: 7. The CDR3, as DNA: TGTGCCAGCAGCTTATTCCCTAGCGGGGGCAGCGGGGAGCTGTTTTTT. Residues: CASSLFPSGGSGELFF. The variable domain in full, completed from reference TRBV11-2 and TRBJ2-2, reads EAGVAQSPRYKIIEKRQSVAFWCNPISGHATLYWYQQILGQGPKLLIQFQNNGVVDDSQLPKDRFSAERLKGVDSTLKIQPAKLEDSAVYLCASSLFPSGGSGELFFGEGSRLTVL.

This clonotype was detected only a few times. The chain joins TRBV20-1 to TRBJ2-4; 9 nucleotides align to TRBD1. CDR1 is DFQATT, CDR2 SNEGSKA, per germline (reference sequence). With V trimmed by 5 bases and J by 1 base, 6 bases remained unmatched. The CDR3 has 15 residues. CDR3 residues: CSAFPGTGAKNIQYF. CDR3 sequence (DNA): TGCAGTGCTTTCCCCGGGACAGGGGCCAAAAACATTCAGTACTTC.